This TCR beta chain comes out of a study of a mutant IDH1 vaccine in newly diagnosed glioma. At the level of the study: Treatment recipients were approximately 60% male and about 40% female, and their mean age was about 39 years. Earlier therapy was either radiotherapy, temozolomide, or both, and most got both.

Turning to this clone: As yet, its antigen is unknown.

The CDR3 is 15 residues long. The J segment lost 3 bases and the V segment lost 1 base, leaving 3 bases of the junction unmatched. Germline V lookup: CDR1 MDHEN, CDR2 SYDVKM. The repertoire was sequenced with immunoSEQ multiplex PCR; TCRdb's copy has only in-frame clones and lacks some. The profile shows tens of thousands of clones, 91% of them singletons. Time point reported: baseline, week 1 (first vaccination visit). As for treatment: pre-vaccination baseline after standard-of-care therapy. Patients carried new grade 3 or 4 IDH1-mutant astrocytomas lacking nuclear ATRX. The study, taken as a whole, reports: Induction of immune responses by the vaccine occurred in approximately 93% of patients.

The origin of this receptor is a man younger than 40 with glioma. Sequencing was performed on PBMCs, taken from a glioma patient treated with radiotherapy, temozolomide or both. This sequence joins TRBV28 and TRBJ1-5, with 7 bases matching TRBD1. CDR3 amino acids: CASSLSDRDNQPQHF. For the CDR3, the DNA is TGTGCCAGCAGTTTATCCGACAGGGACAATCAGCCCCAGCATTTT.